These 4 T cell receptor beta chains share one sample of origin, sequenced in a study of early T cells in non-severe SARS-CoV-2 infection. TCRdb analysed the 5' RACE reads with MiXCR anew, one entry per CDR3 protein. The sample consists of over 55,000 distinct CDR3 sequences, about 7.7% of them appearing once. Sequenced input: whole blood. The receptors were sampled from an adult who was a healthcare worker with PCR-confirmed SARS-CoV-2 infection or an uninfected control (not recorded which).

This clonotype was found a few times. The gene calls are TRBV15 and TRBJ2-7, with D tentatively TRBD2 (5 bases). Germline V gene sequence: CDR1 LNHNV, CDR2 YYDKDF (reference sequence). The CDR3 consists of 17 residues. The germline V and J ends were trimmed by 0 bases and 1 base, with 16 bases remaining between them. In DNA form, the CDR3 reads TGTGCCACCAGCAGAGATGAGTCGGCTAGCCGATCCTACGAGCAGTACTTC. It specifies CATSRDESASRSYEQYF.

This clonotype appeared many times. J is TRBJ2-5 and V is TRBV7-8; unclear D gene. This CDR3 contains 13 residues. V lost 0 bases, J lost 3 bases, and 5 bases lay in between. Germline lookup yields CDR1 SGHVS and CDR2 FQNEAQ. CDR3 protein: CASSLANEETQYF. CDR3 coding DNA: TGTGCCAGCAGCTTAGCGAACGAAGAGACCCAGTACTTC.

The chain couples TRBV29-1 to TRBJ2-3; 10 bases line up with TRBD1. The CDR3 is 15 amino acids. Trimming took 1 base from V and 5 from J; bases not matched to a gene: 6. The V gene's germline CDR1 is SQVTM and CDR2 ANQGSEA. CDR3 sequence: CSVEAGQGGEDTQYF. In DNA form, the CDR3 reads TGCAGCGTTGAAGCCGGACAGGGGGGTGAAGATACGCAGTATTTT.

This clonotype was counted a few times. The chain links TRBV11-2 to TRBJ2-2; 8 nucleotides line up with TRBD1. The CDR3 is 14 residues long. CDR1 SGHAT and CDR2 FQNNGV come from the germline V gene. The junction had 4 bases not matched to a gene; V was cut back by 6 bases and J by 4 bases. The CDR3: CASSFTGGTGELFF. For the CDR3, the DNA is TGTGCCAGCAGTTTCACAGGGGGCACCGGGGAGCTGTTTTTT.